What follows are 31 T cell receptor beta chains derived from one specimen sequenced in a study of blood T cell repertoires in COVID-19. Clones were read by immunoSEQ multiplex PCR, and TCRdb kept only the in-frame ones, dropping some. The table shows 150,000 to 200,000 clones, with approximately 91% occurring only once. Source material: peripheral blood. These receptors all come from a young man with acute or convalescent COVID-19.

This clone showed up just once. The chain combines TRBV5-4 with TRBJ1-3, with 7 bases aligning to TRBD1. Germline V gene data show CDR1 as SGHNT and CDR2 as YYREEE (reference sequence). The CDR3 contains 15 residues. The V segment lost 4 bases and the J segment 4 bases; nucleotides outside the gene matches: 8. In nucleotides, the CDR3 is TGTGCCAGCAGCCGACAGGGTAGAGGAGGAAACACCATATATTTT. Protein product: CASSRQGRGGNTIYF. The whole variable domain, filled in from reference TRBV5-4 and TRBJ1-3, reads ETGVTQSPTHLIKTRGQQVTLRCSSQSGHNTVSWYQQALGQGPQFIFQYYREEENGRGNFPPRFSGLQFPNYSSELNVNALELDDSALYLCASSRQGRGGNTIYFGEGSWLTVV.

This clone was seen a single time. CDR3 sequence reads: CASSPGLAGGVRDIQYF. The CDR3 bases are TGTGCCAGCAGCCCTGGACTAGCGGGGGGGGTCAGGGACATTCAGTACTTC. J is TRBJ2-4 and V is TRBV7-6; 15 bases agree with TRBD2. The CDR3 loop spans 17 amino acids. Germline lookup yields CDR1 SGHVS and CDR2 FNYEAQ. J gave up 8 bases and V 5 bases, and 10 bases lay outside the gene matches.

The rearrangement joins TRBV5-6 to TRBJ2-7; 8 bases match TRBD2. V was pared by 2 bases and J by 0 bases, with 4 bases of the junction left unmatched. Germline lookup yields CDR1 SGHDT and CDR2 YYEEEE. The CDR3 extends over 15 amino acids. The CDR3 coding sequence is TGTGCCAGCAGCTTAGAGCGGGAGAACTCCTACGAGCAGTACTTC. Translated: CASSLERENSYEQYF.

The gene calls are TRBV24-1 and TRBJ2-3, with D perhaps TRBD2 (5 bases). CDR1 and CDR2 (germline): KGHDR, SFDVKD. The CDR3 length is 16 residues. Trimming stripped 1 base from V and 4 bases from J, with 14 bases between. The CDR3 here is CATSDLRGSSADTQYF. The CDR3 DNA reads as TGTGCCACCAGTGATTTACGGGGTTCAAGCGCAGATACGCAGTATTTT.

This chain connects TRBV3-1 (or the pseudogene TRBV3-2) to TRBJ1-1; D might be TRBD1 (6 bases). This CDR3 is built from 14 residues. V dropped 4 bases and J dropped 1 base, with 10 bases sitting between them. Germline V CDR1 and CDR2: LGHDT, YNNKEL (reference sequence). CDR3 sequence: CASSRQAENTEAFF. CDR3 sequence (DNA): TGTGCCAGCAGCCGACAGGCCGAGAACACTGAAGCTTTCTTT.

This clone appeared once. This chain connects TRBV28 to TRBJ2-5; 10 positions match TRBD1. The CDR3 is made up of 15 amino acids. V lost 6 bases to trimming and J lost 1 base; unmatched junction nucleotides: 5. Looked up from germline, CDR1 is MDHEN and CDR2 is SYDVKM. The CDR3 DNA is TGTGCCAGCAGCGAACGGACAGGGGGCCAAGAGACCCAGTACTTC. This encodes CASSERTGGQETQYF.

This chain links TRBV3-1 (or the pseudogene TRBV3-2) with TRBJ1-3; unclear D gene. Germline V gene data show CDR1 as LGHDT and CDR2 as YNNKEL (reference sequence). The CDR3 extends over 16 amino acids. V lost 1 base, J lost 0 bases, and 10 bases lay in between. The CDR3 sequence: CASSQGNSNSGNTIYF. The DNA for the CDR3 is TGTGCCAGCAGCCAAGGCAACTCCAACTCTGGAAACACCATATATTTT.

The rearrangement joins TRBV2 to TRBJ2-7, with TRBD1 identical over 10 bases. In germline, CDR1 is SNHLY, CDR2 FYNNEI. This CDR3 has 15 amino acids. V was clipped by 5 bases and J by 4 bases; unmatched bases: 8. The CDR3, as DNA: TGTGCCAGCAGTCCTTCCGGGACAGGGGTTTACGAGCAGTACTTC. Translation gives CASSPSGTGVYEQYF.

The CDR3 is CASSLMAAESQHF. The CDR3 DNA is TGTGCCAGCAGCTTAATGGCTGCCGAATCCCAGCATTTT. V usage is TRBV7-2 and J usage is TRBJ1-5; D is undetermined. CDR1 is SGHTA and CDR2 is FQGNSA in the germline V gene. The CDR3 covers 13 residues. V shed 2 bases and J shed 11 bases, with 13 bases lying between them. Using reference TRBV7-2 and TRBJ1-5 for the parts outside the CDR3, the full variable domain is GAGVSQSPSNKVTEKGKDVELRCDPISGHTALYWYRQSLGQGLEFLIYFQGNSAPDKSGLPSDRFSAERTGGSVSTLTIQRTQQEDSAVYLCASSLMAAESQHFGDGTRLSIL.

This chain connects TRBV7-9 to TRBJ2-1, with D possibly TRBD2 on 7 matching bases. V gave up 0 bases and J gave up 4 bases, with 19 bases separating them. Germline V gene sequence: CDR1 SEHNR, CDR2 FQNEAQ (reference sequence). The CDR3 runs 18 residues. The CDR3 nucleotides are TGTGCCAGCAGCTTAGCGGAGGGGGGGACATACCATTACAATGAGCAGTTCTTC. The encoded protein is CASSLAEGGTYHYNEQFF.

This chain uses TRBV11-2 with TRBJ1-1; 8 nucleotides match TRBD1. Trimming removed 4 bases from V and 0 bases from J; junction bases left unmatched: 7. The CDR3 loop spans 16 amino acids. CDR1 is SGHAT, CDR2 FQNNGV, per germline. CDR3 in DNA: TGTGCCAGCAGCTATGGACAGGGACCTATGAACACTGAAGCTTTCTTT. This gives the protein CASSYGQGPMNTEAFF. The full variable domain, with the rest looked up from reference TRBV11-2 and TRBJ1-1, is EAGVAQSPRYKIIEKRQSVAFWCNPISGHATLYWYQQILGQGPKLLIQFQNNGVVDDSQLPKDRFSAERLKGVDSTLKIQPAKLEDSAVYLCASSYGQGPMNTEAFFGQGTRLTVV.

The chain uses TRBV5-1 and TRBJ1-5; D possibly corresponds to TRBD1 (5 bases). Germline V CDR1 and CDR2: SGHRS, YFSETQ. The CDR3 covers 14 residues. V lost 4 bases, J lost 0 bases, and 8 bases lay in between. CDR3 residues: CASSMTVSNQPQHF. As DNA, the CDR3 is TGCGCCAGCAGCATGACAGTTAGCAATCAGCCCCAGCATTTT.

The chain couples TRBV7-9 to TRBJ2-3, with 10 bases that match TRBD2. Germline lookup yields CDR1 SEHNR and CDR2 FQNEAQ (reference sequence). Trimming removed 5 bases from V and 1 base from J; junction bases left unmatched: 6. The CDR3 consists of 16 residues. The DNA of the CDR3 is TGTGCCAGCAGCCCATGGGGGACTAGCGGCACAGATACGCAGTATTTT. It is translated as CASSPWGTSGTDTQYF.

CDR3 nucleotides: TGTGCCAGCAGCTTGGAAGCGGGGGTCCAAGAGACCCAGTACTTC. It encodes CASSLEAGVQETQYF. J is TRBJ2-5 and V is TRBV5-4; the match to TRBD2 covers 8 bases. The CDR3 length is 15 residues. Trimming cost V 0 bases and J 1 base; bases outside gene matches: 2. The germline gives CDR1 SGHNT, CDR2 YYREEE (reference sequence).

The rearrangement links TRBV6-5 to TRBJ2-7; TRBD2 agrees at 14 bases. The junction had 3 bases not matched to a gene; V was cut back by 5 bases and J by 3 bases. Germline V gene sequence: CDR1 MNHEY, CDR2 SVGAGI. The CDR3 is 15 residues long. CDR3 amino acids: CASSLGLAGDYEQYF. The DNA of the CDR3 is TGTGCCAGCAGTCTGGGACTAGCGGGGGACTACGAGCAGTACTTC.

This clone was picked up a small number of times. This sequence joins TRBV6-1 and TRBJ1-4, with 12 positions matching TRBD1. Looked up from germline, CDR1 is MNHNS and CDR2 is SASEGT. Trimming removed 0 bases from V and 7 bases from J; junction bases left unmatched: 3. The CDR3 is 16 residues long. CDR3 region: CASSEAPGQGAEKLFF. In nucleotides, the CDR3 is TGTGCCAGCAGTGAAGCTCCGGGACAGGGGGCTGAAAAACTGTTTTTT.

The gene calls are TRBV6-2 or TRBV6-3 and TRBJ2-2; 12 bases are a match to TRBD1. CDR3 length equals 16 residues. Losses at the gene ends were 6 bases for V and 9 bases for J; bases not matched to a gene: 11. Germline CDR1 and CDR2: MNHEY and SVGEGT. In DNA form, the CDR3 reads TGTGCCAGCAGACCTAAGGGACAGGGGGCCGTGCGGGAGCTGTTTTTT. This encodes CASRPKGQGAVRELFF.

This chain uses TRBV5-5 with TRBJ1-1; D is uncertain. V was trimmed by 7 bases and J by 1 base, leaving 14 bases between them. CDR1 is SGHKS and CDR2 is YYEKEE in the germline V gene (reference sequence). The CDR3 has 14 residues. The CDR3 spells CASGEGSKNTEAFF. The CDR3 nucleotides are TGTGCCAGCGGCGAGGGTTCGAAGAACACTGAAGCTTTCTTT.

The DNA of the CDR3 is TGTGCCAGCAGCTCGTCGCTAAGTAATGAGCAGTTCTTC. Translation: CASSSSLSNEQFF. This chain uses TRBV6-2 or TRBV6-3 with TRBJ2-1, with no clear D. Trimming removed 6 bases at V and 7 bases at J, with 13 bases between. The CDR3 loop spans 13 amino acids. CDR1 is MNHEY and CDR2 is SVGEGT in the germline V gene.

The chain is built from TRBV6-5 and TRBJ2-1; 10 bases are shared with TRBD2. Unmatched junction bases numbered 8, after V lost 9 bases and J lost 9 bases. This CDR3 is built from 13 residues. Germline V gene data show CDR1 as MNHEY and CDR2 as SVGAGI. This CDR3 reads CASERAGGIEQFF. The CDR3 region has the DNA TGTGCCAGTGAACGAGCGGGAGGGATTGAGCAGTTCTTC.

This clone was seen only once. CDR3 protein: CASSVGTGDLSSPLHF. The CDR3 DNA is TGTGCCAGCAGCGTAGGGACAGGGGATTTAAGTTCACCCCTCCACTTT. The chain links TRBV9 to TRBJ1-6; 9 bases align to TRBD1. Germline V gene sequence: CDR1 SGDLS, CDR2 YYNGEE. J was trimmed by 9 bases and V by 0 bases; bases with no gene match: 7. The CDR3 covers 16 residues. Supplemented by reference TRBV9 and TRBJ1-6, the full variable domain reads DSGVTQTPKHLITATGQRVTLRCSPRSGDLSVYWYQQSLDQGLQFLIQYYNGEERAKGNILERFSAQQFPDLHSELNLSSLELGDSALYFCASSVGTGDLSSPLHFGNGTRLTVT.

The chain has TRBV5-1 and TRBJ1-4, with 9 bases that match TRBD1. V was pared by 4 bases and J by 7 bases, with 5 bases of the junction left unmatched. The CDR3 extends over 14 amino acids. Germline values: CDR1 SGHRS, CDR2 YFSETQ. Here the CDR3 reads CASSPSGQGEKLFF. In DNA, the CDR3 is TGCGCCAGCAGCCCATCGGGACAGGGTGAAAAACTGTTTTTT.

The V and J genes are TRBV19 and TRBJ2-5, with TRBD2 matching over 14 bases. The ends lost 8 bases at V and 3 bases at J; junction bases unmatched: 11. Germline V lookup: CDR1 LNHDA, CDR2 SQIVND (reference sequence). The CDR3 is 17 residues long. This CDR3 is CASRLAGGRGDKETQYF. CDR3 sequence (DNA): TGTGCCAGTCGACTAGCGGGAGGGCGAGGGGATAAAGAGACCCAGTACTTC.

The chain couples TRBV4-1 to TRBJ2-3, with TRBD1 matching over 7 bases. Germline V gene sequence: CDR1 MGHRA, CDR2 YSYEKL. Trimming removed 4 bases from V and 3 bases from J; junction bases left unmatched: 1. The CDR3 runs to 13 residues. The CDR3 bases are TGCGCCAGCAGCCTCAGGGGGACAGATACGCAGTATTTT. This encodes CASSLRGTDTQYF.

The table lists this clone with a count of one. J is TRBJ2-1 and V is TRBV7-7, with D unclear. The length of the CDR3 is 19 residues. CDR1 SSHAT and CDR2 FNYEAQ come from the germline V gene (reference sequence). Trimming pared 0 bases from V and 0 bases from J, leaving 18 bases between. CDR3 bases: TGTGCCAGCAGCTTAGCTATAGCTCCCGGTCCGAGCTCCTACAATGAGCAGTTCTTC. Translation gives CASSLAIAPGPSSYNEQFF.

This clone has only one observation. The chain recombines TRBV2 with TRBJ1-6, with 9 bases aligning to TRBD1. This CDR3 comprises 14 residues. Germline values: CDR1 SNHLY, CDR2 FYNNEI. J was trimmed by 7 bases and V by 5 bases; bases with no gene match: 3. The DNA of the CDR3 is TGTGCCAGCAGTTCAGGACAGGGGAATTCACCCCTCCACTTT. Translated, it gives CASSSGQGNSPLHF.

This sequence joins TRBV7-9 and TRBJ1-5; the D is unclear. This CDR3 contains 16 residues. V lost 1 base and J lost 1, with 11 bases in between. From germline, CDR1 is SEHNR and CDR2 FQNEAQ (reference sequence). This CDR3 is CASSLGFAGSNQPQHF. CDR3 nucleotide sequence: TGTGCCAGCAGCTTAGGGTTTGCCGGGAGCAATCAGCCCCAGCATTTT.

The chain recombines TRBV9 with TRBJ1-2; D possibly corresponds to TRBD1 (5 bases). In germline, CDR1 is SGDLS, CDR2 YYNGEE. The CDR3 loop spans 14 amino acids. V was shortened by 1 base and J by 8 bases, with 15 bases between the two germline ends. The DNA of the CDR3 is TGTGCCAGCAGCGTACATCAAGGGGCCCAGGGCTACACCTTC. Its protein product is CASSVHQGAQGYTF. The complete variable domain, with remaining parts taken from reference TRBV9 and TRBJ1-2, reads DSGVTQTPKHLITATGQRVTLRCSPRSGDLSVYWYQQSLDQGLQFLIQYYNGEERAKGNILERFSAQQFPDLHSELNLSSLELGDSALYFCASSVHQGAQGYTFGSGTRLTVV.

This chain joins TRBV6-5 and TRBJ2-7; 10 nucleotides line up with TRBD1. The germline CDR1 and CDR2 sequences are MNHEY and SVGAGI. The CDR3 runs 14 residues. Trimming removed 2 bases from V and 4 bases from J; junction bases left unmatched: 2. In DNA, the CDR3 is TGTGCCAGCAGTTACCGGGACAGGGGTTACGAGCAGTACTTC. Translated: CASSYRDRGYEQYF.

The CDR3 DNA follows: TGTGCCAGTAGTCCTCTAGCGGGCGTACCAAGGCATTCAGAGGAGACCCAGTACTTC. This encodes CASSPLAGVPRHSEETQYF. The gene calls are TRBV19 and TRBJ2-5, with TRBD2 matching 8 bases. After removal of 5 bases from V and 5 bases from J, the junction contained 22 bases not matched to a gene. Germline CDR1 and CDR2: LNHDA and SQIVND (reference sequence). This CDR3 contains 19 residues. The full variable domain, with the rest looked up from reference TRBV19 and TRBJ2-5, is DGGITQSPKYLFRKEGQNVTLSCEQNLNHDAMYWYRQDPGQGLRLIYYSQIVNDFQKGDIAEGYSVSREKKESFPLTVTSAQKNPTAFYLCASSPLAGVPRHSEETQYFGPGTRLLVL.

On this clone: The same CDR3 arises from other DNA sequences in this sample as well. V usage is TRBV18 and J usage is TRBJ1-1, with no clear D. Trimming pared 3 bases from V and 0 bases from J, leaving 8 bases between. The germline V gene encodes CDR1 KGHSH and CDR2 LQKENI. The CDR3 runs to 14 residues. The CDR3 bases are TGTGCCAGCTCACCGGAGAGCCTGAACACTGAAGCTTTCTTT. Amino acid sequence: CASSPESLNTEAFF. Together with reference TRBV18 and TRBJ1-1, the CDR3 gives the full variable domain: NAGVMQNPRHLVRRRGQEARLRCSPMKGHSHVYWYRQLPEEGLKFMVYLQKENIIDESGMPKERFSAEFPKEGPSILRIQQVVRGDSAAYFCASSPESLNTEAFFGQGTRLTVV.